This T cell receptor beta chain emerged from a study of human versus mouse CDR3 diversity and MHC coevolution. Study context: Reported immunoSEQ sensitivity was one in 200,000 T cells, with reduced amplification bias. Between roughly 5.5 x 10^6 and 1.8 x 10^7 valid reads came from each sample.

Cells were CD45RO-negative CD62L-positive naive CD4 T cells sorted from PBMCs. Trimming at V came to 0 bases and at J to 1 base, leaving 3 bases not matched to a gene. This CDR3 has 15 residues. Per the germline V gene, CDR1 is GTSNPN and CDR2 is SVGIG (reference sequence). Profiled with immunoSEQ multiplex PCR; TCRdb holds only in-frame clones, not every one. The sample yields some 60,000 clones, 90% to 95% seen once. Concerning this clone: The antigen is not known.

Whole-study findings and limits: Over 5 MHC II alleles selected the human T cells.

The sequenced sample was naive CD4+ T cells from blood. Described subset: CD45RO-negative CD62L-positive naive CD4 T cells. This clonotype was sampled from a person between 55 and 69 years old in good health. V gene TRBV30 combines with J gene TRBJ2-3, with 8 bases identical to TRBD1. The CDR3: CAWSVMGQGTDTQYF. The CDR3 bases are TGTGCCTGGAGTGTAATGGGACAGGGCACAGATACGCAGTATTTT.